This TCR beta chain stems from a study of shared clonotypes between healthy human individuals. Trimming at V came to 6 bases and at J to 3 bases, leaving 10 bases not matched to a gene. There are 15 residues in the CDR3. CDR1 and CDR2 from the germline V gene are MDHEN and SYDVKM. Clones were sequenced by immunoSEQ multiplex PCR, and TCRdb holds only the in-frame ones, with some missing. The sample carries fewer than 850,000 clones, less than 95% recorded once. The sample consisted of memory CD8+ T cells from PBMCs. The subset: CD45RO+ cells pooled with CCR7-negative TemRA cells. The clonotype originates from a man between 18 and 35 years old in good health. Some clones in this sample may be carry-over from other donors' samples. The chain has TRBV28 and TRBJ1-1; 7 positions match TRBD1. CDR3 sequence: CASSRQGSRDTEAFF. The CDR3 DNA reads TGTGCCAGCAGCCGACAGGGCAGTCGGGACACTGAAGCTTTCTTT.